This T cell receptor (beta chain) was sequenced during a study of prognosis after radiotherapy for stage I lung cancer. Study-wide context: Participants consisted of stage I non-small cell lung cancer patients, who were enrolled between April 2018 and early 2019. Concurrently with stereotactic body radiotherapy, no other therapy was received by any patient.

Findings of the study overall: Stereotactic body radiation therapy was followed by a fall in unique TCR clone counts, with a median of roughly 9,300 versus 7,200.

A remark on this clonotype: What it binds is unknown.

The authors amplified TCR beta CDR3 from genomic DNA using two-round multiplex PCR. Used in first-round PCR were primers specific to each TRBV and TRBJ gene. TCRdb re-analysed the multiplex PCR reads in MiXCR, keeping a single row per CDR3 protein. The data contain 11,000 to 15,000 distinct CDR3 sequences, about 37% of them singletons. After removal of 5 bases from V and 2 bases from J, the junction contained 6 bases not matched to a gene. Germline CDR1 is DFQATT and CDR2 is SNEGSKA (reference sequence). There are 13 residues in the CDR3. This sample comprised PBMCs, obtained before or after stereotactic body radiation therapy (not recorded which). The chain carries TRBV20-1 and TRBJ2-7, with TRBD2 matching 7 bases. The receptor was derived from a donor of 50 years or more with non-small cell lung cancer. The CDR3 DNA reads as TGCAGTGCTCGGAGCGGGGCGACCTACGAGCAGTACTTC. Translation: CSARSGATYEQYF.